This T cell receptor beta chain was retrieved from a study of T cell responses to AZD1222 COVID-19 vaccine. The V gene's germline CDR1 is MDHEN and CDR2 SYDVKM. The CDR3 length is 14 residues. V was clipped by 2 bases and J by 4 bases, with 9 bases between them. The repertoire was sequenced with immunoSEQ multiplex PCR; TCRdb's copy has only in-frame clones and lacks some. The sample lists 90,000 to 120,000 clones; 89% were seen once. This chain joins TRBV28 and TRBJ2-1, with D unclear. This sequence was found in an adult in good health. The sequenced sample was peripheral blood, obtained on day 0 of AZD1222 vaccination. The CDR3 spells CASSLGLQYNEQFF. The CDR3 nucleotides read TGTGCCAGCAGTTTAGGCCTGCAATACAATGAGCAGTTCTTC.